Following are 31 T cell receptor beta chains from one sample sequenced in a study of cytomegalovirus exposure and HLA in healthy donors. PCR primers comprised 60 Vbeta and 13 Jbeta primers. Libraries were prepared by immunoSEQ multiplex PCR; TCRdb keeps only in-frame clonotypes and omits some of them. The sample holds under 130,000 clones; roughly 70% are singletons and the top ten take under 1.5%. Sequenced material: PBMCs. These receptors came from a middle-aged man in good health and CMV-seronegative.

This clone was seen a single time. This chain joins TRBV5-1 and TRBJ2-1; TRBD2 agrees at 10 bases. V was clipped by 3 bases and J by 4 bases; unmatched bases: 7. This CDR3 is 16 amino acids long. CDR1 and CDR2 (germline): SGHRS, YFSETQ. Here the CDR3 DNA reads TGCGCCAGCAGCTCCCAGCGGGAGGGCCGGTACAATGAGCAGTTCTTC. Amino acids: CASSSQREGRYNEQFF.

This clone was seen more than once but under ten times. V is TRBV7-2 and J is TRBJ2-2; 12 bases agree with TRBD2. The CDR3 has 17 residues. With 1 base clipped from V and 4 bases from J, the junction kept 4 bases outside the gene matches. Germline V gives CDR1 SGHTA, CDR2 FQGNSA. The CDR3 nucleotides are TGTGCCAGCAGCTTAGTAGCTAGCGGGAGGGCCACCGGGGAGCTGTTTTTT. Translating gives CASSLVASGRATGELFF.

The chain has TRBV5-6 and TRBJ2-5; D is tentatively TRBD1 or TRBD2 (5 bases each). The V gene's germline CDR1 is SGHDT and CDR2 YYEEEE. Trimming removed 8 bases from V and 4 bases from J, with 15 bases in between. There are 13 residues in the CDR3. The CDR3 bases are TGTGCCAGTAGCGACAGACGTGGAGAGACCCAGTACTTC. Amino acids: CASSDRRGETQYF.

The chain couples TRBV30 to TRBJ1-2; possible D gene TRBD1, 6 bases. There are 13 residues in the CDR3. Germline V lookup: CDR1 GTSNPN, CDR2 SVGIG (reference sequence). Trimming removed 4 bases from V and 7 bases from J, with 16 bases in between. In DNA, the CDR3 is TGTGCCTGGACCCTCACAGGGTCAGGTGGCTACACCTTC. It specifies CAWTLTGSGGYTF.

J is TRBJ2-7 and V is TRBV6-1; D is possibly TRBD2 (6 bases). The V end lost 8 bases, the J end lost 4 bases, and 15 bases lay between the germline ends. Germline V gives CDR1 MNHNS, CDR2 SASEGT. This CDR3 spans 13 amino acids. CDR3 region: CASLTGGIYEQYF. The CDR3 DNA reads as TGTGCCAGCCTCACGGGCGGGATTTACGAGCAGTACTTC.

The gene calls are TRBV27 and TRBJ2-3; 7 nucleotides agree with TRBD1. Germline assignment: CDR1 MNHEY and CDR2 SMNVEV (reference sequence). Trimming cost V 5 bases and J 4 bases; bases outside gene matches: 9. The CDR3 consists of 15 residues. CDR3 sequence: CASSVTTGWSDTQYF. The CDR3, as DNA: TGTGCCAGCAGTGTTACGACAGGGTGGTCAGATACGCAGTATTTT.

V is TRBV4-1 and J is TRBJ1-1, with D perhaps TRBD1 (6 bases). Germline loops: CDR1 MGHRA, CDR2 YSYEKL. Deletions cut 0 bases from V and 4 bases from J, with 9 bases between. CDR3 length: 14 amino acids. The CDR3 sequence is CASSQEGGVTEAFF. The CDR3 nucleotides read TGCGCCAGCAGCCAAGAAGGGGGAGTCACTGAAGCTTTCTTT.

This clone has only a few counts. The chain uses TRBV27 and TRBJ1-6; D perhaps matches TRBD1 (6 bases). Germline values: CDR1 MNHEY, CDR2 SMNVEV (reference sequence). Trimming removed 0 bases at V and 2 bases at J, with 14 bases between. The CDR3 sequence is 18 residues long. The CDR3 here is CASSLSLDRTPYNSPLHF. The CDR3 DNA reads as TGTGCCAGCAGTTTATCACTAGACAGGACCCCCTATAATTCACCCCTCCACTTT.

This chain uses TRBV7-9 with TRBJ2-2, with D perhaps TRBD1 (5 bases). Germline-derived CDR1 and CDR2 are SEHNR and FQNEAQ (reference sequence). V was pared by 0 bases and J by 0 bases, with 8 bases between. The CDR3 covers 16 residues. The CDR3 is CASSLADRPNTGELFF. In nucleotides, the CDR3 is TGTGCCAGCAGCTTAGCTGACAGACCGAACACCGGGGAGCTGTTTTTT.

The V and J genes are TRBV15 and TRBJ1-2; D gene ambiguous. CDR1 is LNHNV, CDR2 YYDKDF, per germline (reference sequence). V was clipped by 2 bases and J by 3 bases, with 10 bases between them. The CDR3 length is 14 residues. The CDR3 DNA sequence: TGTGCCACCAGCAGAACCCTCGGAGACTATGGCTACACCTTC. As protein: CATSRTLGDYGYTF. The whole variable domain, filled in from reference TRBV15 and TRBJ1-2, reads DAMVIQNPRYQVTQFGKPVTLSCSQTLNHNVMYWYQQKSSQAPKLLFHYYDKDFNNEADTPDNFQSRRPNTSFCFLDIRSPGLGDTAMYLCATSRTLGDYGYTFGSGTRLTVV.

The chain uses TRBV27 and TRBJ2-1, with 10 nucleotides matching TRBD2. CDR1 is MNHEY, CDR2 SMNVEV, per germline (reference sequence). V was pared by 7 bases and J by 6 bases, with 6 bases of the junction left unmatched. The CDR3 length is 14 residues. DNA for the CDR3: TGTGCCAGCACCCTAAGCGGGGGGGCCAATGAGCAGTTCTTC. Amino acid sequence: CASTLSGGANEQFF.

The chain joins TRBV6-5 to TRBJ2-2; D perhaps matches TRBD2 (5 bases). The ends were cut back, 0 bases at V and 3 bases at J, with 11 bases in the middle. The CDR3 length is 16 residues. CDR1 is MNHEY and CDR2 is SVGAGI in the germline V gene. The CDR3 reads CASSYSGFGDTGELFF. The CDR3, as DNA: TGTGCCAGCAGTTACTCTGGGTTCGGGGACACCGGGGAGCTGTTTTTT.

The chain is built from TRBV6-5 and TRBJ1-6; D ambiguous. Trimming stripped 4 bases from V and 9 bases from J, with 4 bases between. Germline lookup yields CDR1 MNHEY and CDR2 SVGAGI. The CDR3 extends over 11 amino acids. Here the CDR3 DNA reads TGTGCCAGCAGTTCCGGTTCACCCCTCCACTTT. Its translation is CASSSGSPLHF.

In this sample, this clone turned up once. The chain links TRBV29-1 to TRBJ2-5, with TRBD2 identical over 12 bases. Losses at the gene ends were 6 bases for V and 10 bases for J; bases not matched to a gene: 15. The CDR3 spans 15 residues. Per the germline V gene, CDR1 is SQVTM and CDR2 is ANQGSEA. The CDR3 is CSVPLAGGPRTGQYF. The CDR3 DNA is TGCAGCGTGCCACTAGCGGGGGGCCCCAGGACGGGCCAGTACTTC.

J is TRBJ2-6 and V is TRBV19, with TRBD1 matching 9 bases. The CDR3 is 17 amino acids. Germline CDR1 reads LNHDA; CDR2 reads SQIVND (reference sequence). V gave up 7 bases and J gave up 1 base; unmatched junction bases: 8. CDR3 protein: CASNPGQGPSGANVLTF. In nucleotides, the CDR3 is TGTGCCAGTAACCCGGGACAGGGTCCGTCTGGGGCCAACGTCCTGACTTTC.

The V and J genes are TRBV4-1 and TRBJ1-5, with 10 positions matching TRBD1. The V gene's germline CDR1 is MGHRA and CDR2 YSYEKL. The CDR3 length is 15 residues. Trimming cost V 4 bases and J 6 bases; bases outside gene matches: 6. The DNA of the CDR3 is TGCGCCAGCAGCCCCGACAGGGGGCCGACTCAGCCCCAGCATTTT. Translated, it gives CASSPDRGPTQPQHF.

The chain employs TRBV4-1 and TRBJ2-3; 9 bases agree with TRBD2. The CDR3 extends over 17 amino acids. From germline, CDR1 is MGHRA and CDR2 YSYEKL. V was pared by 0 bases and J by 5 bases, with 9 bases of the junction left unmatched. CDR3 bases: TGCGCCAGCAGCCAAGATCCTCTTAGCGGGGGTATAGATACGCAGTATTTT. This encodes CASSQDPLSGGIDTQYF.

This clone was counted a few times. The chain combines TRBV9 with TRBJ1-6, with a tentative D call TRBD1 (5 bases). Germline CDR1 is SGDLS and CDR2 is YYNGEE. The CDR3 contains 15 residues. V shed 4 bases and J shed 10 bases, with 18 bases lying between them. The DNA for the CDR3 is TGTGCCAGCAGCCCCTTCGACAGTAGGAGATCACCCCTCCACTTT. As protein: CASSPFDSRRSPLHF. The full variable domain, its missing parts supplied by reference TRBV9 and TRBJ1-6, is DSGVTQTPKHLITATGQRVTLRCSPRSGDLSVYWYQQSLDQGLQFLIQYYNGEERAKGNILERFSAQQFPDLHSELNLSSLELGDSALYFCASSPFDSRRSPLHFGNGTRLTVT.

This clone was counted a few times. The chain combines TRBV15 with TRBJ2-4, with D unclear. Per the germline V gene, CDR1 is LNHNV and CDR2 is YYDKDF (reference sequence). The CDR3 covers 12 residues. Trimming stripped 2 bases from V and 7 bases from J, with 6 bases between. CDR3 sequence: CATSRPPNIQYF. The CDR3 bases are TGTGCCACCAGCAGACCCCCGAACATTCAGTACTTC.

The gene calls are TRBV15 and TRBJ2-7, with TRBD2 identical over 11 bases. The germline CDR1 and CDR2 sequences are LNHNV and YYDKDF (reference sequence). The CDR3 has 15 amino acids. With 0 bases clipped from V and 4 bases from J, the junction kept 2 bases outside the gene matches. The CDR3 sequence: CATSRDVAGGYEQYF. CDR3 nucleotides: TGTGCCACCAGCAGAGACGTAGCGGGGGGGTACGAGCAGTACTTC.

The V and J genes are TRBV7-9 and TRBJ1-2; possible D gene TRBD1, 5 bases. CDR3 size: 14 residues. V lost 2 bases and J 2 bases, leaving 9 bases between the germline ends. Germline loops: CDR1 SEHNR, CDR2 FQNEAQ (reference sequence). CDR3 sequence (DNA): TGTGCCAGCAGCTTACAGGGAACGAACTATGGCTACACCTTC. Encoded protein: CASSLQGTNYGYTF.

J is TRBJ2-7 and V is TRBV6-1; 9 bases map to TRBD1. The CDR3 consists of 13 residues. Germline V CDR1 and CDR2: MNHNS, SASEGT. The V gene end was trimmed by 6 bases and the J gene end by 2 bases; junction bases not matched to a gene: 2. CDR3 nucleotides: TGTGCCAGCAGGGACAGGGGAACCTACGAGCAGTACTTC. This translates into CASRDRGTYEQYF.

This sequence joins TRBV27 and TRBJ2-7, with 9 bases that match TRBD2. Per the germline V gene, CDR1 is MNHEY and CDR2 is SMNVEV (reference sequence). The trim removed 3 bases at V and 7 bases at J, leaving 10 bases unmatched. The CDR3 contains 15 residues. Here the CDR3 reads CASSFISSGKKEQYF. The CDR3 nucleotides are TGTGCCAGCAGTTTTATATCTAGCGGGAAGAAAGAGCAGTACTTC.

J is TRBJ2-6 and V is TRBV2; TRBD1 aligns across 10 bases. The CDR3 runs 18 residues. V lost 10 bases and J lost 4; bases outside the gene matches: 16. Per germline, CDR1 SNHLY and CDR2 FYNNEI. DNA of the CDR3: TGTGCCATCCTCGGTGACAGGGGGCGGGATTGGGGGGCCAACGTCCTGACTTTC. Residues: CAILGDRGRDWGANVLTF.

The chain uses TRBV6-5 and TRBJ2-5; TRBD1 matches 9 bases. The DNA end lines up better with TRBJ2-7; the J call may be wrong. Germline CDR1 and CDR2: MNHEY and SVGAGI. The CDR3 contains 15 residues. CDR3 in amino acids: CASRIQGARSYEQYF. CDR3 in DNA: TGTGCCAGCAGAATACAGGGGGCGCGATCCTACGAGCAGTACTTC.

The V and J genes are TRBV18 and TRBJ1-4; D possibly corresponds to TRBD1 (6 bases). This CDR3 has 16 amino acids. Germline CDR1 KGHSH, CDR2 LQKENI. Deletions cut 3 bases from V and 8 bases from J, with 19 bases between. The CDR3 nucleotides read TGTGCCAGCTCACCTGATCTATCCTCGGGGGGCGAAAAACTGTTTTTT. It translates to CASSPDLSSGGEKLFF.

The chain links TRBV27 to TRBJ2-3; TRBD2 matches at 10 bases. The CDR3 covers 16 residues. Germline V gene lookup returns CDR1 MNHEY and CDR2 SMNVEV (reference sequence). V trimming: 5 bases; J trimming: 2 bases; junction bases outside the gene matches: 7. The CDR3 nucleotides read TGTGCCAGCAGTCCCTCTAGCGGGGGAGCCACAGATACGCAGTATTTT. Translation: CASSPSSGGATDTQYF.

The chain links TRBV29-1 to TRBJ1-1, with TRBD1 as a possible D gene (5 bases). The germline V and J ends were trimmed by 7 bases and 2 bases, with 11 bases remaining between them. CDR1 is SQVTM, CDR2 ANQGSEA, per germline. The CDR3 extends over 12 amino acids. This CDR3 reads CSGSGGNTEAFF. In nucleotides, the CDR3 is TGCAGCGGTTCCGGGGGAAACACTGAAGCTTTCTTT.

V is TRBV19 and J is TRBJ2-7, with 11 bases fitting TRBD1. This CDR3 contains 14 residues. Germline CDR1 reads LNHDA; CDR2 reads SQIVND (reference sequence). V was pared by 6 bases and J by 3 bases, with 4 bases of the junction left unmatched. CDR3 sequence: CASSLGTGGYEQYF. CDR3 nucleotide sequence: TGTGCCAGTAGCCTCGGGACAGGGGGCTACGAGCAGTACTTC.

V gene TRBV5-4 combines with J gene TRBJ1-2; tentatively, D is TRBD1 (6 bases). V dropped 3 bases and J dropped 3 bases, with 12 bases sitting between them. The CDR3 covers 14 residues. The germline CDR1 and CDR2 sequences are SGHNT and YYREEE (reference sequence). The CDR3: CASSSLGGHYGYTF. In DNA, the CDR3 is TGTGCCAGCAGCTCCCTCGGGGGGCACTATGGCTACACCTTC.

This sequence joins TRBV11-2 and TRBJ1-4; TRBD1 agrees at 7 bases. Germline values: CDR1 SGHAT, CDR2 FQNNGV. The CDR3 totals 16 residues. V lost 6 bases and J lost 3; bases outside the gene matches: 10. DNA of the CDR3: TGTGCCAGCAGGACGACAGGGAGTGACGCTAATGAAAAACTGTTTTTT. It is translated as CASRTTGSDANEKLFF.